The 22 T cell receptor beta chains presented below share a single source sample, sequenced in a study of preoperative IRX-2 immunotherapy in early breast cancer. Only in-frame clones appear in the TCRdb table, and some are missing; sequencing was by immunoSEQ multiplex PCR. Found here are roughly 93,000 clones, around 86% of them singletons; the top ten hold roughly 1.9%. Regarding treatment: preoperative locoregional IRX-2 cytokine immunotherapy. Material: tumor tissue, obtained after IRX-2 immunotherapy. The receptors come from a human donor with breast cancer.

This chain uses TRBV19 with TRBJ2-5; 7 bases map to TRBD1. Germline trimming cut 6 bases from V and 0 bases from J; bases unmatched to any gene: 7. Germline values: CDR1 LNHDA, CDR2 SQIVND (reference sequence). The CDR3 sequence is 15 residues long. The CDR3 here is CASRTNTGDQETQYF. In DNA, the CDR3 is TGTGCCAGTAGGACAAACACAGGGGACCAAGAGACCCAGTACTTC. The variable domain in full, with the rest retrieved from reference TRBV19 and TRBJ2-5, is DGGITQSPKYLFRKEGQNVTLSCEQNLNHDAMYWYRQDPGQGLRLIYYSQIVNDFQKGDIAEGYSVSREKKESFPLTVTSAQKNPTAFYLCASRTNTGDQETQYFGPGTRLLVL.

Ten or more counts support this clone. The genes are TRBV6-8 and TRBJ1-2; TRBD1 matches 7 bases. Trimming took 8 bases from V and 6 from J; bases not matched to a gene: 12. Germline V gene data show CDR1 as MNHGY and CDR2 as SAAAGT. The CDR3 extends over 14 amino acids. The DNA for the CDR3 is TGTGCCAGCGGGGACAGATCCTTTGAGAATGGCTACACCTTC. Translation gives CASGDRSFENGYTF.

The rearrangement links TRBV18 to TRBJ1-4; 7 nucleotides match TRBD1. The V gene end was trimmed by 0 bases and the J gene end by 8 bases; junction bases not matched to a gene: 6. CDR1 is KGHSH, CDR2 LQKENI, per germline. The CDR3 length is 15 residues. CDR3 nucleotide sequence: TGTGCCAGCTCACCACCGGCGCAGGGGGGCGAAAAACTGTTTTTT. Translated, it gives CASSPPAQGGEKLFF.

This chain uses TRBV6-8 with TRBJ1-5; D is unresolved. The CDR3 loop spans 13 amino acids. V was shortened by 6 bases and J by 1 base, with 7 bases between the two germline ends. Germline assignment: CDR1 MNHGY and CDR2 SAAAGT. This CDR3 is CASRTASNQPQHF. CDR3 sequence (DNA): TGTGCCAGCAGGACGGCGAGCAATCAGCCCCAGCATTTT.

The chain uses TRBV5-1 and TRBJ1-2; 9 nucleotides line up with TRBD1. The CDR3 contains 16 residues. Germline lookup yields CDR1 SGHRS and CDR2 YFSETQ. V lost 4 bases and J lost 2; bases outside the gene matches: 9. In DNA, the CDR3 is TGCGCCAGCAGCCCCGGGACAGGGATGATCAACTATGGCTACACCTTC. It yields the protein CASSPGTGMINYGYTF.

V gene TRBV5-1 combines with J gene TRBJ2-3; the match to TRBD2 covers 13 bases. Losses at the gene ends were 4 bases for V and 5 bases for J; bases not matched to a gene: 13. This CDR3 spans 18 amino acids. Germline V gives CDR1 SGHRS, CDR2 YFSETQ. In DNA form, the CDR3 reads TGCGCCAGCAGCGTGGCCAGAGGACTAGCGGGAGTTCAAGATACGCAGTATTTT. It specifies CASSVARGLAGVQDTQYF.

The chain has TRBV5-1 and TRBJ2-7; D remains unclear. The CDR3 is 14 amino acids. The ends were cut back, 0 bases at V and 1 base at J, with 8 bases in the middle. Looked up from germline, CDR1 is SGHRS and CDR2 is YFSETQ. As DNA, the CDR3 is TGCGCCAGCAGCTTGGGGTGGGTATCCTACGAGCAGTACTTC. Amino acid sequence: CASSLGWVSYEQYF.

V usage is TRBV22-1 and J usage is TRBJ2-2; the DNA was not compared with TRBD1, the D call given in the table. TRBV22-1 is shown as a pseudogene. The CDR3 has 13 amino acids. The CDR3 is CASRGPGAGELFF. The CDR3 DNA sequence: TGTGCCAGCAGGGGGCCGGGGGCCGGGGAGCTGTTTTTT.

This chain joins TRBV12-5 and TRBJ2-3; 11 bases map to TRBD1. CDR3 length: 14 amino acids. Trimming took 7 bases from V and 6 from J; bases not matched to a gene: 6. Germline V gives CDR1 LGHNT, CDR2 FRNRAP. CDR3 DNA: TGTGCTAGTGTGGGGGACAGGGGGTCGGATACGCAGTATTTT. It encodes CASVGDRGSDTQYF.

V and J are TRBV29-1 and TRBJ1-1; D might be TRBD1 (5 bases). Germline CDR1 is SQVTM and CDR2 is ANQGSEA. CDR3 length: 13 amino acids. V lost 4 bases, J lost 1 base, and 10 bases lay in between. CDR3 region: CSVAGTTNTEAFF. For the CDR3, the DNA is TGCAGCGTTGCTGGGACGACGAACACTGAAGCTTTCTTT. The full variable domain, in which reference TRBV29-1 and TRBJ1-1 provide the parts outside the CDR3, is SAVISQKPSRDICQRGTSLTIQCQVDSQVTMMFWYRQQPGQSLTLIATANQGSEATYESGFVIDKFPISRPNLTFSTLTVSNMSPEDSSIYLCSVAGTTNTEAFFGQGTRLTVV.

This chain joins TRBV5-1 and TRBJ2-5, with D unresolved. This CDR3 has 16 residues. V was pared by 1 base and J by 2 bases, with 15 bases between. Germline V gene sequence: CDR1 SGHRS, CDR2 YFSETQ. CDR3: CASSLSPSEGQETQYF. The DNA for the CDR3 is TGCGCCAGCAGCTTGTCCCCCTCGGAAGGGCAAGAGACCCAGTACTTC.

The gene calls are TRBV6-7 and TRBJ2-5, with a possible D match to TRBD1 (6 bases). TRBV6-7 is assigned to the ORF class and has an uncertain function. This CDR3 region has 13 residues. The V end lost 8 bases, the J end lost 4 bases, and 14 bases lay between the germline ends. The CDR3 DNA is TGTGCCAGCGGGGGCTCCGTGGGAGAGACCCAGTACTTC. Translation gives CASGGSVGETQYF.

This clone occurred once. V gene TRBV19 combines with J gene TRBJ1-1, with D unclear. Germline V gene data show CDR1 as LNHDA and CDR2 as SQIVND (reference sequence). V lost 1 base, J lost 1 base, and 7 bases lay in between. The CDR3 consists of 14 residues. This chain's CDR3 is CASSIGSANTEAFF. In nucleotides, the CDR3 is TGTGCCAGTAGTATAGGTTCGGCGAACACTGAAGCTTTCTTT.

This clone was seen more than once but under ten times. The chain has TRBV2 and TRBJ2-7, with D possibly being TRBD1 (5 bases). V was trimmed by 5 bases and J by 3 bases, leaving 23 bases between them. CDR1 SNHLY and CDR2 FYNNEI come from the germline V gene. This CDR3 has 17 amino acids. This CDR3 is CASSFTPPGRLDYEQYF. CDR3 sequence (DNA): TGTGCCAGCAGTTTCACCCCACCAGGGCGATTAGACTACGAGCAGTACTTC.

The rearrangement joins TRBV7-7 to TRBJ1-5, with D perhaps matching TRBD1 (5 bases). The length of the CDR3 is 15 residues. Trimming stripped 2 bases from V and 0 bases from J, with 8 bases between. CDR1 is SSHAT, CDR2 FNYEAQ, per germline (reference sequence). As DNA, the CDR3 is TGTGCCAGCAGCTTAAGAGGGGATAGCAATCAGCCCCAGCATTTT. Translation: CASSLRGDSNQPQHF. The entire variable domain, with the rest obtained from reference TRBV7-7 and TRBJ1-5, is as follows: GAGVSQSPRYKVTKRGQDVTLRCDPISSHATLYWYQQALGQGPEFLTYFNYEAQPDKSGLPSDRFSAERPEGSISTLTIQRTEQRDSAMYRCASSLRGDSNQPQHFGDGTRLSIL.

The DNA of the CDR3 is TGTGCCAGCAGATTACGGACGGGGAATGAAAAACTGTTTTTT. As protein: CASRLRTGNEKLFF. The V call is TRBV28, the J call TRBJ1-4; D is ambiguous. Trimming left V 6 bases short and J 5 bases short, with 13 bases between. Germline V gene data show CDR1 as MDHEN and CDR2 as SYDVKM. This CDR3 has 14 residues.

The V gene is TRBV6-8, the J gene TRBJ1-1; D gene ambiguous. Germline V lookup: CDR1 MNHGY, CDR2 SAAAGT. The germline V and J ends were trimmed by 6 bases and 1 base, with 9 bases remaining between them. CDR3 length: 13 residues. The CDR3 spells CASRVQKNTEAFF. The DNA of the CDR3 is TGTGCCAGCAGAGTTCAGAAGAACACTGAAGCTTTCTTT.

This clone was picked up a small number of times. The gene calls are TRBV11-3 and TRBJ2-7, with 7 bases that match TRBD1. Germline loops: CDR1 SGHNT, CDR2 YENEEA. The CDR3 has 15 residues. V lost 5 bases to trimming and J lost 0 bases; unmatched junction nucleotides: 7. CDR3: CASSNRDRSSYEQYF. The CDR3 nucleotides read TGTGCCAGCAGCAATCGGGACAGAAGCTCCTACGAGCAGTACTTC.

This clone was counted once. CDR3 amino acids: CASSQSRDGPNYGYTF. In DNA form, the CDR3 reads TGCGCCAGCAGCCAGAGCCGGGACGGCCCTAACTATGGCTACACCTTC. The V gene is TRBV4-1, the J gene TRBJ1-2, with TRBD1 as a possible D gene (5 bases). Germline lookup yields CDR1 MGHRA and CDR2 YSYEKL. Trimming left V 3 bases short and J 0 bases short, with 14 bases between. This CDR3 comprises 16 residues.

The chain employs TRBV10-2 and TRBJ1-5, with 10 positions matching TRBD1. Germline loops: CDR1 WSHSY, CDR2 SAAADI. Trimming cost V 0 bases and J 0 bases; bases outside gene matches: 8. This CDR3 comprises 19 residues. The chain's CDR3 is CASSESRGTGAYSNQPQHF. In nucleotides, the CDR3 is TGCGCCAGCAGTGAGTCGAGAGGGACAGGGGCATATAGCAATCAGCCCCAGCATTTT.

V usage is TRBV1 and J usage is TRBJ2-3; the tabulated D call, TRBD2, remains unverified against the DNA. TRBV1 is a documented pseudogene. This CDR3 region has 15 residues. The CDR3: CASSSTGGPTDTQYF. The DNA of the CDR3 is TGCGCCAGCAGCTCCACGGGGGGTCCCACAGATACGCAGTATTTT.

CDR3 nucleotides: TGTGCCAGCAGCCTGGACAGGGGGCTAGGCACTGAAGCTTTCTTT. Protein: CASSLDRGLGTEAFF. V usage is TRBV11-3 and J usage is TRBJ1-1; 11 nucleotides line up with TRBD1. V trimming: 5 bases; J trimming: 4 bases; junction bases outside the gene matches: 6. CDR1 is SGHNT and CDR2 is YENEEA in the germline V gene. This CDR3 comprises 15 residues.